Listed below are T cell receptor beta chains from one sample, sequenced in a study of glioma-infiltrating T cells after dendritic cell vaccination. Produced via immunoSEQ multiplex PCR; TCRdb's table is partial and in-frame only. The sample contains fewer than 25,000 clones, 79% of which appear only once. The sequencing used blood, collected before dendritic cell vaccination. The receptors here all came from a human donor with glioblastoma. The conserved cysteine and the conserved F or W are not part of the CDR3 here. Fields, in order: D gene, V gene, CDR3 protein. The D gene is left open where the match is weak.

d_call: TRBD2; v_call: TRBV10-1; cdr3_aa: ASRTPWVAGRGEQY
d_call: -; v_call: TRBV30; cdr3_aa: ASLGQIEQY
d_call: TRBD2; v_call: TRBV10-3; cdr3_aa: AISLDGGASTDTQY
d_call: -; v_call: TRBV2; cdr3_aa: ASRRGRGENQPQH
d_call: TRBD2; v_call: TRBV12-5; cdr3_aa: ASGLVSGTYNEQF
d_call: TRBD1; v_call: TRBV7-6; cdr3_aa: ASSLRQGRGGELF
d_call: TRBD1; v_call: TRBV7-3; cdr3_aa: ASTLDRGTDTQY
d_call: TRBD1; v_call: TRBV5-4; cdr3_aa: ASSLGAGQGKTGYGYT
d_call: TRBD1; v_call: TRBV19; cdr3_aa: ASREGGRNEKLF
d_call: -; v_call: TRBV15; cdr3_aa: ATSRVLGGNGVYEQY
d_call: -; v_call: TRBV28; cdr3_aa: ASSGSGVGNQPQH
d_call: TRBD2; v_call: TRBV5-1; cdr3_aa: ARQLGAGYTTSGYNEQF
d_call: -; v_call: TRBV27; cdr3_aa: ASSFSGGGYEQY
d_call: TRBD2; v_call: TRBV2; cdr3_aa: ASRTSGKRTDTQY
d_call: -; v_call: TRBV19; cdr3_aa: ASLLEGGSYNEQF
d_call: TRBD2; v_call: TRBV7-2; cdr3_aa: ASSFDRLAEETQY
d_call: TRBD2; v_call: TRBV5-6; cdr3_aa: ASSGWTSGSLGYEQY
d_call: TRBD1; v_call: TRBV6-5; cdr3_aa: ASSWDGTGVTEQY
d_call: -; v_call: TRBV5-6; cdr3_aa: ASTKTGGSGDQHTEAF
d_call: -; v_call: TRBV7-3; cdr3_aa: ASSPGRGYTGELF
d_call: -; v_call: TRBV5-1; cdr3_aa: ASSYGYT
d_call: -; v_call: TRBV7-2; cdr3_aa: ASFRGVPGTDTQY
d_call: TRBD1; v_call: TRBV2; cdr3_aa: ASREPTGGFNTGELF
d_call: TRBD1; v_call: TRBV19; cdr3_aa: ASSPGQLRAF
d_call: -; v_call: TRBV5-4; cdr3_aa: ASSLVATEDLYSNQPQH
d_call: TRBD1; v_call: TRBV5-1; cdr3_aa: ASSLGSGQTVYEQY
d_call: -; v_call: TRBV7-6; cdr3_aa: ASSSGLSGPPRY
d_call: -; v_call: TRBV30; cdr3_aa: AWASDSTDYEQY
d_call: TRBD1; v_call: TRBV30; cdr3_aa: AWSVGTGTYEQY
d_call: TRBD2; v_call: TRBV7-6; cdr3_aa: ASSILLAGGYNEQF
d_call: -; v_call: TRBV10-2; cdr3_aa: ASRQGSTEAF
d_call: -; v_call: TRBV5-8; cdr3_aa: ASSLLSGYYGYT
d_call: -; v_call: TRBV2; cdr3_aa: ASSPGRGVNIQY
d_call: -; v_call: TRBV10-3; cdr3_aa: AITQGLNTEAF
d_call: TRBD1; v_call: TRBV19; cdr3_aa: ASSRPGQGRISNQPQH
d_call: -; v_call: TRBV7-2; cdr3_aa: ASSLGSRQEQY
d_call: -; v_call: TRBV7-9; cdr3_aa: ASSLGVFMNTEAF
d_call: -; v_call: TRBV4-2; cdr3_aa: ASSQEWGFSGNTIY
d_call: TRBD2; v_call: TRBV15; cdr3_aa: ATSTSGTVQETQY
d_call: TRBD1; v_call: TRBV29-1; cdr3_aa: SDLGDRGRTSYGYT
d_call: TRBD1; v_call: TRBV4-3; cdr3_aa: ASSQAPVRGRTEAF